This passage covers 25 T cell receptor beta chains from one sample sequenced in a study of cytomegalovirus exposure and HLA in healthy donors. Researchers ran the PCR with 60 Vbeta and 13 Jbeta primers. TCRdb's copy holds only in-frame clones and misses some; the assay was immunoSEQ multiplex PCR. This sample's clone table lists approximately 110,000 clones. The sequenced sample was PBMCs. These TCRs come from a man aged 18 to 30 in good health and CMV-seronegative.

The genes are TRBV5-1 and TRBJ1-5; TRBD1 might be the D (5 bases). The CDR3 is 14 residues long. Germline V gives CDR1 SGHRS, CDR2 YFSETQ. Trimming cost V 0 bases and J 7 bases, with 11 bases left between them. CDR3 protein: CASSLEGSEQPQHF. Written as DNA, the CDR3 is TGCGCCAGCAGCTTGGAGGGGTCTGAGCAGCCCCAGCATTTT.

V gene TRBV29-1 combines with J gene TRBJ1-3; 7 nucleotides align to TRBD1. V was pared by 1 base and J by 4 bases, with 4 bases of the junction left unmatched. This CDR3 comprises 14 residues. Germline assignment: CDR1 SQVTM and CDR2 ANQGSEA. CDR3 residues: CSVEGQGVGNTIYF. The CDR3, as DNA: TGCAGCGTTGAAGGACAGGGAGTAGGAAACACCATATATTTT.

V and J are TRBV9 and TRBJ1-1, with D maybe TRBD1 (5 bases). Germline CDR1 reads SGDLS; CDR2 reads YYNGEE. V was shortened by 4 bases and J by 1 base, with 14 bases between the two germline ends. The CDR3 totals 15 residues. CDR3 nucleotides: TGTGCCAGCAGCCCGACAATGGGGGGGAACACTGAAGCTTTCTTT. This codes for CASSPTMGGNTEAFF.

The chain joins TRBV27 to TRBJ1-5, with TRBD1 matching over 11 bases. Unmatched junction bases numbered 0, after V lost 4 bases and J lost 1 base. The CDR3 runs 15 residues. The germline V gene encodes CDR1 MNHEY and CDR2 SMNVEV (reference sequence). CDR3 loop: CASSWTGGSNQPQHF. The CDR3 region has the DNA TGTGCCAGCAGTTGGACAGGGGGCAGCAATCAGCCCCAGCATTTT.

The chain recombines TRBV19 with TRBJ1-2; the match to TRBD1 covers 10 bases. Germline values: CDR1 LNHDA, CDR2 SQIVND (reference sequence). CDR3 length: 14 amino acids. With 10 bases clipped from V and 0 bases from J, the junction kept 5 bases outside the gene matches. The CDR3 bases are TGTGCCACCGTAGGGACAGGGGCTAACTATGGCTACACCTTC. Translated, it gives CATVGTGANYGYTF.

The V gene is TRBV28, the J gene TRBJ2-7; a possible D gene is TRBD1 (7 bases). V was trimmed by 1 base and J by 7 bases, leaving 11 bases between them. Per germline, CDR1 MDHEN and CDR2 SYDVKM. The length of the CDR3 is 13 residues. This CDR3 reads CASSLSGGREQYF. Written as DNA, the CDR3 is TGTGCCAGCAGTTTATCAGGGGGGCGTGAGCAGTACTTC.

The rearrangement links TRBV27 to TRBJ2-5, with TRBD1 as a possible D gene (6 bases). The ends were cut back, 5 bases at V and 10 bases at J, with 11 bases in the middle. The CDR3 is 11 amino acids. CDR1 and CDR2 from the germline V gene are MNHEY and SMNVEV (reference sequence). CDR3 residues: CASSVQGYQYF. CDR3 in DNA: TGTGCCAGCAGTGTCCAGGGGTACCAGTACTTC.

CDR3 nucleotide sequence: TGTGCCTGGAGTGTAGGGCAGGGGGCCAGCAACGAGCAGTACTTC. Its translation is CAWSVGQGASNEQYF. The V call is TRBV30, the J call TRBJ2-7; 8 bases align to TRBD1. Germline V gives CDR1 GTSNPN, CDR2 SVGIG (reference sequence). CDR3 length: 15 amino acids. The V gene end was trimmed by 0 bases and the J gene end by 5 bases; junction bases not matched to a gene: 9.

This chain joins TRBV14 and TRBJ1-1; maybe TRBD1 (6 bases). The CDR3 consists of 19 residues. Trimming pared 1 base from V and 0 bases from J, leaving 21 bases between. The V gene's germline CDR1 is SGHDN and CDR2 FVKESK. CDR3 coding DNA: TGTGCCAGCAGCCAAGTTCCTGGACAGTCTATATTTATGAACACTGAAGCTTTCTTT. Translated: CASSQVPGQSIFMNTEAFF.

The chain employs TRBV29-1 and TRBJ2-5, with a possible D match to TRBD2 (6 bases). Germline values: CDR1 SQVTM, CDR2 ANQGSEA. This CDR3 has 13 amino acids. V was shortened by 1 base and J by 11 bases, with 17 bases between the two germline ends. As DNA, the CDR3 is TGCAGCGTTGAAGGACTACGAGGAGGGGAGCAGTACTTC. Translation gives CSVEGLRGGEQYF.

This chain links TRBV7-2 with TRBJ2-7, with 8 positions matching TRBD2. This CDR3 spans 16 amino acids. CDR1 is SGHTA and CDR2 is FQGNSA in the germline V gene. Trimming cost V 2 bases and J 0 bases; bases outside gene matches: 6. As DNA, the CDR3 is TGTGCCAGCAGCTTAACTAGCGGAGGGGGCTCCTACGAGCAGTACTTC. It yields the protein CASSLTSGGGSYEQYF.

The gene calls are TRBV11-2 and TRBJ1-5; a possible D gene is TRBD1 (6 bases). The CDR3 is 16 residues long. Trimming cost V 5 bases and J 6 bases, with 20 bases left between them. The V gene's germline CDR1 is SGHAT and CDR2 FQNNGV. The CDR3 here is CASSLLGGGATQPQHF. The CDR3, as DNA: TGTGCCAGCAGCCTTCTGGGCGGGGGGGCAACTCAGCCCCAGCATTTT.

CDR3 residues: CASSRGLNTEAFF. As DNA, the CDR3 is TGCGCCAGCAGCCGGGGACTAAACACTGAAGCTTTCTTT. This chain uses TRBV4-1 with TRBJ1-1; possibly TRBD1 for D (5 bases). Per the germline V gene, CDR1 is MGHRA and CDR2 is YSYEKL. The CDR3 runs 13 residues. Trimming pared 4 bases from V and 2 bases from J, leaving 8 bases between.

The gene calls are TRBV5-1 and TRBJ2-7; 11 bases are a match to TRBD1. CDR1 is SGHRS and CDR2 is YFSETQ in the germline V gene. This CDR3 has 14 amino acids. The ends lost 4 bases at V and 7 bases at J; junction bases unmatched: 7. In DNA, the CDR3 is TGCGCCAGCAGCCCCGGGACAGGGGGGTGGGAGCAGTACTTC. Translating it yields CASSPGTGGWEQYF.

The chain is built from TRBV5-1 and TRBJ2-7; D remains unclear. This CDR3 contains 14 residues. V shed 4 bases and J shed 1 base, with 12 bases lying between them. Germline values: CDR1 SGHRS, CDR2 YFSETQ. CDR3 protein: CASSPVADSYEQYF. Written as DNA, the CDR3 is TGCGCCAGCAGCCCGGTCGCGGATTCCTACGAGCAGTACTTC.

The chain is built from TRBV19 and TRBJ2-6, with 7 bases that match TRBD1. Germline V gene data show CDR1 as LNHDA and CDR2 as SQIVND (reference sequence). The CDR3 totals 15 residues. J was trimmed by 4 bases and V by 1 base; bases with no gene match: 1. CDR3 DNA: TGTGCCAGTAGTATAGTGACAGGGGGGGCCAACGTCCTGACTTTC. Residues: CASSIVTGGANVLTF.

This chain joins TRBV7-3 and TRBJ2-5; maybe TRBD1 (6 bases). The DNA end lines up better with TRBJ2-7; the J call may be wrong. The germline gives CDR1 SGHTA, CDR2 FQGTGA. CDR3 length: 14 residues. In DNA, the CDR3 is TGTGCCAGCAGCTTAACCTCAGGGGCCTACGAGCAGTACTTC. This translates into CASSLTSGAYEQYF.

The chain joins TRBV19 to TRBJ1-5, with D perhaps matching TRBD1 (5 bases). The ends were cut back, 5 bases at V and 1 base at J, with 12 bases in the middle. Germline CDR1 and CDR2: LNHDA and SQIVND (reference sequence). The CDR3 runs 15 residues. CDR3 nucleotides: TGTGCCAGTAGTGCCTCCCGGGGGAGCAATCAGCCCCAGCATTTT. It specifies CASSASRGSNQPQHF.

The rearrangement links TRBV7-9 to TRBJ2-5, with a weak D call TRBD1 (6 bases). Germline CDR1 reads SEHNR; CDR2 reads FQNEAQ (reference sequence). V was clipped by 4 bases and J by 3 bases, with 15 bases between them. This CDR3 comprises 15 residues. The CDR3 DNA follows: TGTGCCAGCAGCTACCGGACGGACAGCAAAGAGACCCAGTACTTC. The encoded protein is CASSYRTDSKETQYF.

The V call is TRBV6-5, the J call TRBJ2-7, with 11 bases identical to TRBD2. Trimming cost V 2 bases and J 4 bases; bases outside gene matches: 4. Germline V CDR1 and CDR2: MNHEY, SVGAGI. This CDR3 is 15 amino acids long. DNA of the CDR3: TGTGCCAGCAGTTACCGGGCTAGCGGGAGGTACGAGCAGTACTTC. It translates to CASSYRASGRYEQYF.

CDR3 nucleotide sequence: TGTGCCAGTAGTATTGGACAGGCGCCCCAGCATTTT. Translated, it gives CASSIGQAPQHF. J is TRBJ1-5 and V is TRBV19; 7 positions match TRBD1. Losses at the gene ends were 3 bases for V and 9 bases for J; bases not matched to a gene: 2. The CDR3 is 12 residues long. Germline CDR1 reads LNHDA; CDR2 reads SQIVND (reference sequence).

The chain joins TRBV6-6 to TRBJ2-1; TRBD2 agrees at 8 bases. This CDR3 contains 16 residues. V was clipped by 4 bases and J by 0 bases; unmatched bases: 5. The germline CDR1 and CDR2 sequences are MNHNY and SVGAGI (reference sequence). The CDR3 DNA reads TGTGCCAGCAGTTCCCCCGGGACTAGCTCCTACAATGAGCAGTTCTTC. Translation gives CASSSPGTSSYNEQFF.

The chain links TRBV30 to TRBJ1-2, with a weak D call TRBD1 (5 bases). The CDR3 sequence is 14 residues long. Germline V gene sequence: CDR1 GTSNPN, CDR2 SVGIG (reference sequence). Trimming removed 0 bases at V and 6 bases at J, with 14 bases between. CDR3 protein: CAWSVLAGWNGYTF. The CDR3 DNA reads TGTGCCTGGAGTGTATTGGCAGGGTGGAATGGCTACACCTTC.

This chain links TRBV19 with TRBJ1-4, with 10 bases that match TRBD1. The junction had 9 bases not matched to a gene; V was cut back by 9 bases and J by 2 bases. The CDR3 is 16 residues long. The germline V gene encodes CDR1 LNHDA and CDR2 SQIVND (reference sequence). Here the CDR3 DNA reads TGTGCCAGCCGATCGACAGGGGGCTTTACTAATGAAAAACTGTTTTTT. This sequence encodes CASRSTGGFTNEKLFF.

J is TRBJ1-4 and V is TRBV28, with a weak D call TRBD1 (5 bases). The CDR3 runs to 15 residues. CDR1 MDHEN and CDR2 SYDVKM come from the germline V gene. V was pared by 3 bases and J by 7 bases, with 15 bases between. CDR3 loop: CASSFRGGSGEKLFF. DNA for the CDR3: TGTGCCAGCAGTTTCCGGGGGGGATCGGGTGAAAAACTGTTTTTT. Looking up the rest from reference TRBV28 and TRBJ1-4 gives the full variable domain: DVKVTQSSRYLVKRTGEKVFLECVQDMDHENMFWYRQDPGLGLRLIYFSYDVKMKEKGDIPEGYSVSREKKERFSLILESASTNQTSMYLCASSFRGGSGEKLFFGSGTQLSVL.